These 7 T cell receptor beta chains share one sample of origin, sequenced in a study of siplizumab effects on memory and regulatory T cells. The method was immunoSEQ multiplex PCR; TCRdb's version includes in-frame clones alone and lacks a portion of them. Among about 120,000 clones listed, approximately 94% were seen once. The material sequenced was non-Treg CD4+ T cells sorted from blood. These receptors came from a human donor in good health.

CDR3 sequence reads: CASSQERFVPMNTEAFF. In nucleotides, the CDR3 is TGCGCCAGCAGCCAAGAAAGGTTTGTCCCTATGAACACTGAAGCTTTCTTT. This chain connects TRBV4-1 to TRBJ1-1, with D unresolved. V shed 0 bases and J shed 0 bases, with 14 bases lying between them. CDR3 size: 17 residues. Looked up from germline, CDR1 is MGHRA and CDR2 is YSYEKL.

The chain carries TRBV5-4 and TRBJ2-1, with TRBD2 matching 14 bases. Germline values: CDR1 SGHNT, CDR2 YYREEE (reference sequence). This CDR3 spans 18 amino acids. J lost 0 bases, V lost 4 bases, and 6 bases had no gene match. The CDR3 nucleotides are TGTGCCAGCAGCCGGACTAGCGGGAGGCTTAGCTCCTACAATGAGCAGTTCTTC. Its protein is CASSRTSGRLSSYNEQFF.

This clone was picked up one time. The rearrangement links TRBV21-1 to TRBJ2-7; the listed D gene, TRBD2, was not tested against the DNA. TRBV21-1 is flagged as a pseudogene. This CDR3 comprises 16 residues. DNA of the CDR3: TGTGCCAGCAGAACCCCTGGGACTAGCGGGTCCTACGAGCAGTACTTC. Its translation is CASRTPGTSGSYEQYF.

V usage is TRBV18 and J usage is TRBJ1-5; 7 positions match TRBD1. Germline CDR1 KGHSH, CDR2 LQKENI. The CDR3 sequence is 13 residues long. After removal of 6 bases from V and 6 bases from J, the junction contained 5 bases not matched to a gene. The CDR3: CASSTGAIQPQHF. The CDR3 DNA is TGTGCCAGCTCCACAGGGGCTATTCAGCCCCAGCATTTT. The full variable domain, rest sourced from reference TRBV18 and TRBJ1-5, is NAGVMQNPRHLVRRRGQEARLRCSPMKGHSHVYWYRQLPEEGLKFMVYLQKENIIDESGMPKERFSAEFPKEGPSILRIQQVVRGDSAAYFCASSTGAIQPQHFGDGTRLSIL.

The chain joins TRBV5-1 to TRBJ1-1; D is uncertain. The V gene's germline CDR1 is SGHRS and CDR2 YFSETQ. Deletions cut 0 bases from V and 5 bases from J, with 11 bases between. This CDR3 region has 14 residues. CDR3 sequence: CASSLESGRTEAFF. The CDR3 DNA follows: TGCGCCAGCAGCTTGGAATCAGGTCGGACTGAAGCTTTCTTT.

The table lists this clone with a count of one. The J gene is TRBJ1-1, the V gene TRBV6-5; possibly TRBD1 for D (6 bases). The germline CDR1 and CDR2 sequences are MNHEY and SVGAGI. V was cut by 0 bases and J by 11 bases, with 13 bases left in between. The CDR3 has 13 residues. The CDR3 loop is CASSYSSTGLAFF. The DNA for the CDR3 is TGTGCCAGCAGTTACTCTAGCACAGGGTTGGCTTTCTTT.

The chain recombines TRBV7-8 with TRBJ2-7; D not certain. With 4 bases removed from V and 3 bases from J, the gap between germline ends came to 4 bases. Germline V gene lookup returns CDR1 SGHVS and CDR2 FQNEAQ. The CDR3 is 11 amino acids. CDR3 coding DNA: TGTGCCAGCAGCTCCCTCTACGAGCAGTACTTC. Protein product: CASSSLYEQYF. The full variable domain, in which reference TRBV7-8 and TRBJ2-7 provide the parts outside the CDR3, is GAGVSQSPRYKVAKRGQDVALRCDPISGHVSLFWYQQALGQGPEFLTYFQNEAQLDKSGLPSDRFFAERPEGSVSTLKIQRTQQEDSAVYLCASSSLYEQYFGPGTRLTVT.